What follows are 23 T cell receptor beta chains derived from one specimen sequenced in a study of TIL therapy for anti-PD-1-resistant metastatic lung cancer. This was the immunoSEQ v3 assay. Using immunoSEQ multiplex PCR, the repertoire was profiled, and TCRdb retains in-frame clones only, with some absent. In the table there are approximately 40,000 clones, less than 75% of which are singletons. Time point of the sample: pre-treatment sample, taken before nivolumab and TIL therapy. The material sequenced was blood, taken at baseline. All receptors come from a person between 30 and 79 years old with non-small cell lung cancer.

V is TRBV7-2 and J is TRBJ2-5; the D is unclear. Trimming cost V 1 base and J 5 bases, with 11 bases left between them. The CDR3 loop spans 14 amino acids. Germline-derived CDR1 and CDR2 are SGHTA and FQGNSA. This chain's CDR3 is CASSLGIVGETQYF. The CDR3 coding sequence is TGTGCCAGCAGCTTAGGAATAGTGGGGGAGACCCAGTACTTC. The complete variable domain, with remaining parts taken from reference TRBV7-2 and TRBJ2-5, reads GAGVSQSPSNKVTEKGKDVELRCDPISGHTALYWYRQSLGQGLEFLIYFQGNSAPDKSGLPSDRFSAERTGGSVSTLTIQRTQQEDSAVYLCASSLGIVGETQYFGPGTRLLVL.

This sequence joins TRBV25-1 and TRBJ2-2; 7 bases are a match to TRBD1. The CDR3 spans 12 residues. The V gene end was trimmed by 8 bases and the J gene end by 4 bases; junction bases not matched to a gene: 1. CDR1 and CDR2 from the germline V gene are MGHDK and SYGVNS. The CDR3 coding sequence is TGTGCCAGCCACAGGGGCACCGGGGAGCTGTTTTTT. It encodes CASHRGTGELFF.

There are a few counts of this clone. The V and J genes are TRBV7-3 and TRBJ1-3, with 9 nucleotides matching TRBD1. CDR1 and CDR2 (germline): SGHTA, FQGTGA. V shed 5 bases, J shed 4 bases, and the junction held 6 bases outside the gene matches. The CDR3 runs 15 residues. The CDR3 region has the DNA TGTGCCAGCAGCCTATACAGGGGGCTGGGAAACACCATATATTTT. Encoded protein: CASSLYRGLGNTIYF.

This chain uses TRBV21-1 with TRBJ1-1. TRBV21-1 is a listed pseudogene. The CDR3 sequence is 16 residues long. This CDR3 is CASSKLIRRGKAEAFF. The CDR3 DNA follows: TGTGCCAGCAGCAAATTGATTAGGCGGGGCAAGGCTGAAGCTTTCTTT.

This clone has a single count. The chain is built from TRBV4-3 and TRBJ2-5; TRBD1 aligns across 7 bases. Trimming at V came to 1 base and at J to 5 bases, leaving 10 bases not matched to a gene. This CDR3 has 16 residues. Germline CDR1 LGHNA, CDR2 YSLEER. CDR3 protein: CASSQGSRQGSETQYF. The CDR3 bases are TGCGCCAGCAGCCAAGGATCCCGACAGGGCAGTGAGACCCAGTACTTC.

The V call is TRBV5-8, the J call TRBJ1-2; D possibly corresponds to TRBD1 (6 bases). The CDR3 is 14 residues long. Germline V gives CDR1 SGHTS, CDR2 YDEGEE. Trimming cost V 1 base and J 4 bases, with 11 bases left between them. CDR3 DNA: TGTGCCAGCAGCTTGAGGACAGTCGGCTATGGCTACACCTTC. This sequence encodes CASSLRTVGYGYTF.

This sequence joins TRBV4-2 and TRBJ1-1; the D is unclear. CDR3 size: 14 residues. Germline CDR1 reads LGHNA; CDR2 reads YNFKEQ. The V gene lost 3 bases and the J gene lost 6 bases, with 14 bases spanning the gap. CDR3 DNA: TGTGCCAGCAGCCAGATTGTACCGGACGCTGAAGCTTTCTTT. This sequence encodes CASSQIVPDAEAFF.

The rearrangement links TRBV6-1 to TRBJ2-4; perhaps TRBD1 as D (5 bases). CDR1 MNHNS and CDR2 SASEGT come from the germline V gene. The CDR3 has 16 residues. With 2 bases removed from V and 0 bases from J, the gap between germline ends came to 11 bases. CDR3 region: CASSEQGFIAKNIQYF. CDR3 sequence (DNA): TGTGCCAGCAGTGAACAGGGATTTATAGCCAAAAACATTCAGTACTTC.

The rearrangement joins TRBV4-2 to TRBJ2-1; possibly TRBD1 for D (5 bases). This CDR3 contains 13 residues. The V and J ends lost 6 bases and 7 bases respectively, with 13 bases between them. Germline CDR1 and CDR2: LGHNA and YNFKEQ. The CDR3 DNA sequence: TGTGCCAGCAGGCAGCCTTCAGGGAATGAGCAGTTCTTC. Residues: CASRQPSGNEQFF.

The chain links TRBV25-1 to TRBJ2-3, with D perhaps matching TRBD2 (6 bases). The CDR3 is made up of 17 amino acids. Germline lookup yields CDR1 MGHDK and CDR2 SYGVNS. Trimming cost V 6 bases and J 4 bases, with 23 bases left between them. The CDR3 DNA is TGTGCCAGCAGAAATTCACGGGGACTCGACGCGTCAGATACGCAGTATTTT. Protein: CASRNSRGLDASDTQYF.

The rearrangement uses TRBV18 and TRBJ1-1; TRBD1 is a possible D gene (5 bases). V was trimmed by 2 bases and J by 1 base, leaving 11 bases between them. The CDR3 extends over 15 amino acids. Germline V gives CDR1 KGHSH, CDR2 LQKENI. DNA for the CDR3: TGTGCCAGCTCACCATATTCGACAGAGAACACTGAAGCTTTCTTT. This sequence encodes CASSPYSTENTEAFF.

This chain joins TRBV6-5 and TRBJ1-1, with D unresolved. The CDR3 loop spans 16 amino acids. The ends were cut back, 4 bases at V and 5 bases at J, with 20 bases in the middle. From germline, CDR1 is MNHEY and CDR2 SVGAGI. DNA of the CDR3: TGTGCCAGCAGTTCACGGTGGGCAGGTATGAGAACTGAAGCTTTCTTT. It translates to CASSSRWAGMRTEAFF.

The chain carries TRBV2 and TRBJ2-1, with 11 bases lining up with TRBD2. Germline assignment: CDR1 SNHLY and CDR2 FYNNEI. This CDR3 contains 15 residues. J gave up 2 bases and V 4 bases, and 1 base lay outside the gene matches. The CDR3 bases are TGTGCCAGCAGTGGGACTAGCGGGCCCTACAATGAGCAGTTCTTC. Translated, it gives CASSGTSGPYNEQFF.

As DNA, the CDR3 is TGTGCCAGCAGCCAAGATGAGAGGAGACAGTTCTTC. This codes for CASSQDERRQFF. This rearrangement joins TRBV4-2 to TRBJ2-1; D not certain. V was clipped by 0 bases and J by 13 bases, with 10 bases between them. Germline V CDR1 and CDR2: LGHNA, YNFKEQ. The CDR3 length is 12 residues.

The rearrangement joins TRBV9 to TRBJ2-5; D is undetermined. TRBJ2-7 explains the end of the DNA better; the J call may be wrong. Looked up from germline, CDR1 is SGDLS and CDR2 is YYNGEE. The CDR3 is made up of 16 amino acids. CDR3: CASSVDPGSSPYEQYF. CDR3 sequence (DNA): TGTGCCAGCAGCGTAGATCCGGGTAGCAGTCCCTACGAGCAGTACTTC.

The V call is TRBV5-1, the J call TRBJ2-1; D unclear. V was cut by 2 bases and J by 4 bases, with 10 bases left in between. CDR1 and CDR2 (germline): SGHRS, YFSETQ. The CDR3 totals 14 residues. This CDR3 is CASSLSGSYNEQFF. Here the CDR3 DNA reads TGCGCCAGCAGCTTAAGTGGGTCTTACAATGAGCAGTTCTTC.

This clone was detected only a few times. The rearrangement links TRBV2 to TRBJ1-5, with unresolved D. The CDR3 totals 15 residues. Between the trimmed V and J ends, which lost 3 bases and 3 bases, there was a span of 12 bases. The germline CDR1 and CDR2 sequences are SNHLY and FYNNEI. The CDR3 loop reads CASSEDRTPNQPQHF. DNA for the CDR3: TGTGCCAGCAGTGAGGATCGAACGCCCAATCAGCCCCAGCATTTT.

The chain joins TRBV4-3 to TRBJ2-3; 8 nucleotides match TRBD1. The CDR3 contains 21 residues. V gave up 4 bases and J gave up 3 bases; unmatched junction bases: 24. Germline V CDR1 and CDR2: LGHNA, YSLEER. Here the CDR3 reads CASSPGTSRGRTGPVTDTQYF. Written as DNA, the CDR3 is TGCGCCAGCAGCCCCGGAACGTCGAGGGGGAGGACAGGGCCAGTAACAGATACGCAGTATTTT.

The J gene is TRBJ1-6, the V gene TRBV11-2; D ambiguous. V lost 0 bases, J lost 9 bases, and 9 bases lay in between. The CDR3 length is 14 residues. CDR1 is SGHAT and CDR2 is FQNNGV in the germline V gene. The CDR3 here is CASSLERVASPLHF. The CDR3 DNA is TGTGCCAGCAGCTTAGAGCGGGTAGCTTCACCCCTCCACTTT. The whole variable domain, filled in from reference TRBV11-2 and TRBJ1-6, reads EAGVAQSPRYKIIEKRQSVAFWCNPISGHATLYWYQQILGQGPKLLIQFQNNGVVDDSQLPKDRFSAERLKGVDSTLKIQPAKLEDSAVYLCASSLERVASPLHFGNGTRLTVT.

The chain employs TRBV27 and TRBJ1-2; D might be TRBD1 (5 bases). From germline, CDR1 is MNHEY and CDR2 SMNVEV (reference sequence). Between the trimmed V and J ends, which lost 1 base and 11 bases, there was a span of 11 bases. The CDR3 length is 12 residues. The CDR3 region has the DNA TGTGCCAGCAGTTTATGGGGGGAACCATACACCTTC. This gives the protein CASSLWGEPYTF.

The chain has TRBV11-3 and TRBJ2-3, with D possibly matching TRBD2 (5 bases). Germline assignment: CDR1 SGHNT and CDR2 YENEEA. The V end was cut by 5 bases, the J end by 5 bases, with 17 bases between. The CDR3 runs 15 residues. CDR3 sequence (DNA): TGTGCCAGCAGCCCCCAGGTAGGCGGGCAAGATACGCAGTATTTT. Protein product: CASSPQVGGQDTQYF.

The chain links TRBV7-2 to TRBJ2-1; tentative D call: TRBD2 (6 bases). The length of the CDR3 is 14 residues. Trimming took off 4 bases at V and 5 bases at J, with 12 bases between the two ends. Looked up from germline, CDR1 is SGHTA and CDR2 is FQGNSA. CDR3 amino acids: CASSWRGGDNEQFF. CDR3 nucleotide sequence: TGTGCCAGCAGCTGGCGCGGCGGGGACAATGAGCAGTTCTTC.

Note on this clone: At the DNA level, this CDR3 is encoded by other sequences in the same sample as well. The chain links TRBV29-1 to TRBJ2-7; 7 bases match TRBD1. The CDR3 covers 12 residues. Per germline, CDR1 SQVTM and CDR2 ANQGSEA. The J segment lost 0 bases and the V segment lost 6 bases, leaving 2 bases of the junction unmatched. In DNA form, the CDR3 reads TGCAGCGTGGGACAGAGCTCCTACGAGCAGTACTTC. Translated: CSVGQSSYEQYF.